These T cell receptor beta chains were read from a single sample in a study of blood T cell repertoires in COVID-19. TCRdb keeps only in-frame clones here, not all; method: immunoSEQ multiplex PCR. The table includes about 100,000 clones, 84% detected once. Sequenced: peripheral blood. Source of these receptors: a middle-aged man with active or convalescent COVID-19. CDR3s include the opening cysteine and the closing phenylalanine or tryptophan. Fields, in order: CDR3 protein, CDR3 DNA, J gene, D gene, clone size, V gene. A D gene is named only where the DNA matches it firmly. Clone sizes are given selectively: once, few, many, or a class where the clone is expanded.

cdr3_aa: CASSSETTGYTDTQYF
cdr3_nt: TGTGCCAGCAGCTCCGAAACCACAGGGTACACAGATACGCAGTATTTT
j_call: TRBJ2-3
d_call: NA
clone_size: NA
v_call: TRBV7-3

cdr3_aa: CASSLQGVSYEQYF
cdr3_nt: TGTGCCAGCAGCCTACAGGGGGTCTCCTACGAGCAGTACTTC
j_call: TRBJ2-7
d_call: TRBD1
clone_size: NA
v_call: TRBV3-1/TRBV3-2

cdr3_aa: CASSTRLAGGSTDTQYF
cdr3_nt: TGTGCCAGCAGCACCCGGCTAGCGGGGGGGAGCACAGATACGCAGTATTTT
j_call: TRBJ2-3
d_call: TRBD2
clone_size: NA
v_call: TRBV9

cdr3_aa: CTSSQESPATGAYEQYF
cdr3_nt: TGCACCAGCAGCCAAGAGAGCCCGGCGACAGGGGCCTACGAGCAGTACTTC
j_call: TRBJ2-7
d_call: NA
clone_size: NA
v_call: TRBV1

cdr3_aa: CASSQDARVETQYF
cdr3_nt: TGTGCCAGCAGCCAAGATGCCAGGGTGGAGACCCAGTACTTC
j_call: TRBJ2-5
d_call: NA
clone_size: NA
v_call: TRBV3-1/TRBV3-2

cdr3_aa: CASSPTTVDGYTF
cdr3_nt: TGTGCCAGCTCACCCACGACAGTTGATGGCTACACCTTC
j_call: TRBJ1-2
d_call: NA
clone_size: NA
v_call: TRBV18

cdr3_aa: CAWRSDTF
cdr3_nt: TGTGCCTGGAGATCGGACACCTTC
j_call: TRBJ1-2
d_call: NA
clone_size: NA
v_call: TRBV30

cdr3_aa: CASSESGESPEKLFF
cdr3_nt: TGTGCCAGCAGTGAATCGGGGGAGAGTCCGGAAAAACTGTTTTTT
j_call: TRBJ1-4
d_call: NA
clone_size: NA
v_call: TRBV6-1

cdr3_aa: CASRPSPTGARAPQHF
cdr3_nt: TGCGCCAGCAGGCCGTCCCCCACAGGGGCCCGGGCCCCCCAGCATTTT
j_call: TRBJ1-5
d_call: TRBD1
clone_size: NA
v_call: TRBV5-1

cdr3_aa: CASSGGAWETQYF
cdr3_nt: TGTGCCAGCAGCGGGGGGGCCTGGGAGACCCAGTACTTC
j_call: TRBJ2-5
d_call: TRBD2
clone_size: NA
v_call: TRBV12-3/TRBV12-4

cdr3_aa: CASRIQQGAQYF
cdr3_nt: TGTGCCAGCCGAATCCAACAGGGAGCCCAGTACTTC
j_call: TRBJ2-5
d_call: NA
clone_size: NA
v_call: TRBV2

cdr3_aa: CASRWTGAGEKLFF
cdr3_nt: TGTGCCAGCAGGTGGACAGGGGCTGGCGAAAAACTGTTTTTT
j_call: TRBJ1-4
d_call: TRBD1
clone_size: few
v_call: TRBV28

cdr3_aa: CASSETWGGYTF
cdr3_nt: TGTGCCAGCAGTGAGACTTGGGGCGGCTACACCTTC
j_call: TRBJ1-2
d_call: NA
clone_size: NA
v_call: TRBV25-1

cdr3_aa: CASSPSGGLSTDTQYF
cdr3_nt: TGCGCCAGCAGCCCTAGCGGGGGGCTAAGCACAGATACGCAGTATTTT
j_call: TRBJ2-3
d_call: TRBD2
clone_size: NA
v_call: TRBV4-3

cdr3_aa: CASSFFAGGSLYEQYF
cdr3_nt: TGTGCCAGCAGCTTTTTTGCCGGGGGATCTCTCTACGAGCAGTACTTC
j_call: TRBJ2-7
d_call: NA
clone_size: NA
v_call: TRBV7-2

cdr3_aa: CASSSYNQPQHF
cdr3_nt: TGTGCCAGCAGCTCCTACAATCAGCCCCAGCATTTT
j_call: TRBJ1-5
d_call: NA
clone_size: few
v_call: TRBV7-2

cdr3_aa: CASSQPGSGGSYGYTF
cdr3_nt: TGTGCCAGCAGCCAACCCGGTTCGGGGGGGAGCTATGGCTACACCTTC
j_call: TRBJ1-2
d_call: NA
clone_size: NA
v_call: TRBV6-6

cdr3_aa: CASSRSTSNTEAFF
cdr3_nt: TGTGCCAGCTCGCGGAGTACCTCGAACACTGAAGCTTTCTTT
j_call: TRBJ1-1
d_call: NA
clone_size: NA
v_call: TRBV18

cdr3_aa: CASSQGGRVYEQYF
cdr3_nt: TGTGCCAGCAGCCAAGGAGGCAGGGTCTACGAGCAGTACTTC
j_call: TRBJ2-7
d_call: NA
clone_size: once
v_call: TRBV14

cdr3_aa: CASSVDRVSGNTIYF
cdr3_nt: TGTGCCAGCAGCGTCGACAGGGTCTCTGGAAACACCATATATTTT
j_call: TRBJ1-3
d_call: TRBD1
clone_size: NA
v_call: TRBV7-8

cdr3_aa: CAISETTGTARYEQYF
cdr3_nt: TGTGCCATCAGTGAGACCACCGGGACAGCCCGCTACGAGCAGTACTTC
j_call: TRBJ2-7
d_call: TRBD1
clone_size: NA
v_call: TRBV10-3

cdr3_aa: CASSSGQYNSPLHF
cdr3_nt: TGTGCCAGCAGCTCGGGACAGTATAATTCACCCCTCCACTTT
j_call: TRBJ1-6
d_call: TRBD1
clone_size: NA
v_call: TRBV7-3

cdr3_aa: CASSPQDGRAPLHF
cdr3_nt: TGTGCCAGCAGCCCCCAAGACGGCCGGGCACCCCTCCACTTT
j_call: TRBJ1-6
d_call: NA
clone_size: few
v_call: TRBV25-1

cdr3_aa: CASSLGQGAPLTF
cdr3_nt: TGTGCCAGCAGTTTAGGGCAGGGGGCCCCCCTCACCTTC
j_call: TRBJ1-2
d_call: TRBD1
clone_size: NA
v_call: TRBV12-3/TRBV12-4

cdr3_aa: CASSQGDRVAGELFF
cdr3_nt: TGCGCCAGCAGCCAGGGGGACAGGGTGGCCGGGGAGCTGTTTTTT
j_call: TRBJ2-2
d_call: TRBD1
clone_size: NA
v_call: TRBV4-1

cdr3_aa: CASSPPGREGGYTF
cdr3_nt: TGTGCCAGCTCACCACCGGGCAGGGAAGGTGGCTACACCTTC
j_call: TRBJ1-2
d_call: NA
clone_size: few
v_call: TRBV18

cdr3_aa: CASSLVSEQYF
cdr3_nt: TGTGCCAGCAGTTTAGTATCCGAGCAGTACTTC
j_call: TRBJ2-7
d_call: NA
clone_size: NA
v_call: TRBV12-3/TRBV12-4